This paragraph covers one T cell receptor beta chain sequence. Its specific antigen is unknown. No much larger clone is present one base from it, and per-base qualities are unavailable. CDR3 length: 13 amino acids, cysteine to phenylalanine. Only CDR3 DNA is held: 39 bases, read in frame from base 1. Reading the germline V gene gives CDR1 SGDLS and CDR2 YYNGEE. Trimming at the junction amounts to 1 base on V and 1 base on J, and the germline ends lie 5 bases apart. This specimen belongs to a study of OX40 agonist ivuxolimab in advanced cancers. Notes on the research overall: Ivuxolimab was a fully human IgG2 agonistic monoclonal antibody targeting the costimulatory receptor OX40 (CD134). Intravenous ivuxolimab was administered to patients every 2 weeks at six dose levels: 0.01, 0.1, 0.3, 1.5, 3 and 10 mg/kg. Of the approximately 50 dose-escalation patients, hepatocellular carcinoma was present in around 19, melanoma in around 15, renal cell carcinoma in 9 and head and neck cancer in 9. In the dose-escalation cohort, 70% to 85% of patients were male, and the mean age was approximately 60 years, with a range of about 23 to 80. Prior anti-PD-1, anti-PD-L1 or anti-CTLA-4 therapy was permitted, and checkpoint inhibitors had been received by about 44% of dose-escalation patients. Partial responses occurred in three dose-escalation patients: two with cutaneous melanoma and one with hepatocellular carcinoma. The point of sequencing TCRbeta in the periphery was to test whether ivuxolimab changed TCR sequence diversity and drove clonal T-cell expansion. The monotherapy dose-escalation portion (N ≈ 50 patients) of the phase I ivuxolimab trial is reported in the paper.

Beyond this particular receptor, the publication reports: Low levels of normalized T-cell clonal expansion were also shown by some nonresponding patients. The antigen specificity of the peripheral T cells that underwent clonal expansion was not determined. At doses of 0.1 to 3.0 mg/kg, clonal expansion of both CD4+ and CD8+ T cells in blood was seen between baseline and week 6. Partial responders in the 0.1-3.0 mg/kg groups had among the lowest normalized peripheral clonal expansion, especially among CD8+ T cells. On average, CD8+ T cells showed more expanded clones than CD4+ T cells after ivuxolimab.

Patients with autoimmune disease history or receiving systemic immunosuppression were excluded from the trial. Peripheral blood for TCR sequencing was drawn from every dose cohort at baseline, at cycle 4 day 1 and at cycle 7 day 1. The samples were taken from a phase I, first-in-human, multicenter, open-label dose-escalation trial of ivuxolimab. Adults with locally advanced or metastatic melanoma, renal cell carcinoma, hepatocellular carcinoma or head and neck squamous cell carcinoma were enrolled in the trial. Before TCR sequencing, CD4+ T cells and CD8+ T cells were sorted from peripheral blood as separate populations. To sequence the TCRbeta CDR3 region, genomic DNA was isolated from the sorted cells. TCRbeta CDR3 regions were sequenced using the immunoSEQ Assay. Here the immuneACCESS table is served through TCRdb, limited to in-frame sequences with V and J called. Missing clones are a known gap in these copies; in checked studies unresolved V genes cover under half, and the rest lacks a known reason. For this sample there are 65,000 to 80,000 clones; 80% to 90% appear just once. Of the sample, approximately 2% is held by the ten largest clones.

This receptor was taken from an adult with an advanced solid tumor such as melanoma, head and neck, liver or kidney cancer. The chain couples TRBV9 to TRBJ1-1, with the identity of the D gene unclear. The starting material was CD4+ or CD8+ T cells sorted from blood, obtained in a trial of the OX40 agonist ivuxolimab. The CDR3 protein is CASSVHQNTEAFF. The DNA sequence reads TGTGCCAGCAGCGTACATCAGAACACTGAAGCTTTCTTT.